This T cell receptor beta chain emerged from a study of cytomegalovirus exposure and HLA in healthy donors. This CDR3 contains 12 residues. The J segment lost 8 bases and the V segment lost 7 bases, leaving 7 bases of the junction unmatched. Germline CDR1 reads SNHLY; CDR2 reads FYNNEI. The table came from immunoSEQ multiplex PCR; TCRdb's copy has only in-frame clones and leaves some out. The repertoire holds fewer than 200,000 clones, approximately 87% seen once, with more than 1.3% in the top ten. Material: PBMCs. J is TRBJ1-2 and V is TRBV2; 7 nucleotides agree with TRBD1. The TCR was taken from a woman aged 25 to 39 in good health and CMV-seronegative. CDR3 loop: CASNSGGGGYTF. In DNA form, the CDR3 reads TGTGCCAGCAACTCAGGGGGAGGCGGCTACACCTTC.